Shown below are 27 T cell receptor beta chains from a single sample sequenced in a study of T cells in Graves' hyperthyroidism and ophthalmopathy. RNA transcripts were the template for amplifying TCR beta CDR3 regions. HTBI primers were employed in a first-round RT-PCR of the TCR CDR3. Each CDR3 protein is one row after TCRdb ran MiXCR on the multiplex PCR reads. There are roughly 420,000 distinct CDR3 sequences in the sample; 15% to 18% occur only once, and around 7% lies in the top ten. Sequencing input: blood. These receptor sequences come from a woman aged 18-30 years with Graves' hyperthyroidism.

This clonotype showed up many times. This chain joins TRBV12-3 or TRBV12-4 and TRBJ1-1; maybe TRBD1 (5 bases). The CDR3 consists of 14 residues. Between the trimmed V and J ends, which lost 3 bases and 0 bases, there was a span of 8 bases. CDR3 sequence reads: CASSLGRVNTEAFF. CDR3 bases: TGTGCCAGCAGTTTGGGCAGGGTGAACACTGAAGCTTTCTTT.

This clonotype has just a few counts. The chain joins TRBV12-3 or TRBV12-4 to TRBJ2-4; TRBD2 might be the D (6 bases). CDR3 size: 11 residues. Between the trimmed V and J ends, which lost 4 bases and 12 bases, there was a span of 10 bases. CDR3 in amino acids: CASSSGVGQYF. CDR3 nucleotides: TGTGCCAGCAGTTCGGGAGTAGGTCAGTACTTC.

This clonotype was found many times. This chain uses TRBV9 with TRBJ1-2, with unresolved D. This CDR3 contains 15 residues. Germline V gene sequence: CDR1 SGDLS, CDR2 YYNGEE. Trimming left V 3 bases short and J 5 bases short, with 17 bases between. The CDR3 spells CASSDPSGFGYGYTF. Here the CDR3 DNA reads TGTGCCAGCAGCGACCCCTCGGGCTTCGGATATGGCTACACCTTC.

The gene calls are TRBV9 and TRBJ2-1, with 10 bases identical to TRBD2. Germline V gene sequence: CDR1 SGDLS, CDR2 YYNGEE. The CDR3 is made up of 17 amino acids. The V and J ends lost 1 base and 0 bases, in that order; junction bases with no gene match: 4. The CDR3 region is CASSVLAGEYSYNEQFF. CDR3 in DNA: TGTGCCAGCAGCGTACTAGCGGGGGAGTACTCCTACAATGAGCAGTTCTTC.

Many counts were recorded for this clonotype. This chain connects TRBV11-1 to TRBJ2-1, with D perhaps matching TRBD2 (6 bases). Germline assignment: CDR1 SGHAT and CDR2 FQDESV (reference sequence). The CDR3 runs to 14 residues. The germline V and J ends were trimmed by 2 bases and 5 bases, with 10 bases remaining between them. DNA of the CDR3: TGTGCCAGCAGCTTATGGGGAGGCAACAATGAGCAGTTCTTC. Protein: CASSLWGGNNEQFF.

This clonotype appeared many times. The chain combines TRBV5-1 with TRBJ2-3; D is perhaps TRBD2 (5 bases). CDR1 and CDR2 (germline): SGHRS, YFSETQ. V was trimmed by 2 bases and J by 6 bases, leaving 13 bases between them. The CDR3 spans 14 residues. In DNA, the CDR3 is TGCGCCAGCAGCTTAGGAGATGGCGGGGATACGCAGTATTTT. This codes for CASSLGDGGDTQYF.

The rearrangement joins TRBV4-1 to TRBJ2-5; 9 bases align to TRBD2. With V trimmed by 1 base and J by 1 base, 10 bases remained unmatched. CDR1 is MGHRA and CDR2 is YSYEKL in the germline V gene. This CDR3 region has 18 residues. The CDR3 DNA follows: TGCGCCAGCAGCCAAGGCCCCCAGCTAGCGGGGTTCCAAGAGACCCAGTACTTC. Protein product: CASSQGPQLAGFQETQYF.

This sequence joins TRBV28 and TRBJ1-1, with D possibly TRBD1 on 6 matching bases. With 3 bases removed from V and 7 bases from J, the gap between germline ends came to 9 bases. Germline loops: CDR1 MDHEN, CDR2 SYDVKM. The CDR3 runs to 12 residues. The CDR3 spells CASSLDSREAFF. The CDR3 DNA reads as TGTGCCAGCAGTTTGGACAGCCGTGAAGCTTTCTTT.

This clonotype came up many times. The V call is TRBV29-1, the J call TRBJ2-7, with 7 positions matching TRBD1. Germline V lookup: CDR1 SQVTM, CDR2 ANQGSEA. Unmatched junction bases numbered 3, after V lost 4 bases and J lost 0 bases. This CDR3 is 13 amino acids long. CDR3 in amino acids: CSVVRGSSYEQYF. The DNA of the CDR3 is TGCAGCGTTGTCAGGGGGAGCTCCTACGAGCAGTACTTC.

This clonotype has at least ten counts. The CDR3 DNA reads TGTGCCAGCAGCTTTAGCGGGAGCTACGAGCAGTACTTC. This encodes CASSFSGSYEQYF. This chain connects TRBV7-2 to TRBJ2-7, with 9 bases matching TRBD2. Trimming at V came to 3 bases and at J to 3 bases, leaving 0 bases not matched to a gene. This CDR3 has 13 residues. Germline V gives CDR1 SGHTA, CDR2 FQGNSA.

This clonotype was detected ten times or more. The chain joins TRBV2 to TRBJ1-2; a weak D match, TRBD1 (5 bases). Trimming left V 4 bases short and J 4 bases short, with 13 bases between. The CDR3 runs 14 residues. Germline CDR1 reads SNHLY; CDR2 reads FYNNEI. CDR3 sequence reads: CASSGGGVAYGYTF. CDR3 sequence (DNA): TGTGCCAGCAGTGGCGGGGGGGTGGCCTATGGCTACACCTTC. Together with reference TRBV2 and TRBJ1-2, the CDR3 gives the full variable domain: EPEVTQTPSHQVTQMGQEVILRCVPISNHLYFYWYRQILGQKVEFLVSFYNNEISEKSEIFDDQFSVERPDGSNFTLKIRSTKLEDSAMYFCASSGGGVAYGYTFGSGTRLTVV.

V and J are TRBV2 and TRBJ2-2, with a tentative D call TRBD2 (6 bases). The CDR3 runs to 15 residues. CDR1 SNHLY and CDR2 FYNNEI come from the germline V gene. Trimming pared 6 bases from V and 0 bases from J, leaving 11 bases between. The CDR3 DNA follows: TGTGCCAGCAGGGCCGGGACTGCGAACACCGGGGAGCTGTTTTTT. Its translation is CASRAGTANTGELFF.

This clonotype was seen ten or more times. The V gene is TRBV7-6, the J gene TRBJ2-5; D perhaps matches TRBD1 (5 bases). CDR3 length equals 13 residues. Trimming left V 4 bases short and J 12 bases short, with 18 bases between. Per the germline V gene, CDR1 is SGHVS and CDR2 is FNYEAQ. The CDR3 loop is CASSSSLQANEYF. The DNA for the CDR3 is TGTGCCAGCAGCTCCAGCCTACAGGCAAACGAGTACTTC. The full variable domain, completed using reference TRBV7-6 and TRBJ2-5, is GAGVSQSPRYKVTKRGQDVALRCDPISGHVSLYWYRQALGQGPEFLTYFNYEAQQDKSGLPNDRFSAERPEGSISTLTIQRTEQRDSAMYRCASSSSLQANEYFGPGTRLLVL.

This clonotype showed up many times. This chain's CDR3 is CSAFLRDLESPHYEQYF. CDR3 sequence (DNA): TGCAGTGCTTTCCTCCGGGACCTCGAGTCCCCCCACTACGAGCAGTACTTC. The chain combines TRBV20-1 with TRBJ2-7; possibly TRBD1 or TRBD2 for D (5 bases each). Germline values: CDR1 DFQATT, CDR2 SNEGSKA (reference sequence). There are 17 residues in the CDR3. With 5 bases removed from V and 3 bases from J, the gap between germline ends came to 26 bases.

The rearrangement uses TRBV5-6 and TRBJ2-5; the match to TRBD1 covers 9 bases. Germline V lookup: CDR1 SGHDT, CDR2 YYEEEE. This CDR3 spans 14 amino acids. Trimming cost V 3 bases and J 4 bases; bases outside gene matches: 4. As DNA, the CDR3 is TGTGCCAGCAGCTACAAGACAGGGGGAGAGACCCAGTACTTC. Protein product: CASSYKTGGETQYF. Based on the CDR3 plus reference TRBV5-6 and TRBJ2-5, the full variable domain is DAGVTQSPTHLIKTRGQQVTLRCSPKSGHDTVSWYQQALGQGPQFIFQYYEEEERQRGNFPDRFSGHQFPNYSSELNVNALLLGDSALYLCASSYKTGGETQYFGPGTRLLVL.

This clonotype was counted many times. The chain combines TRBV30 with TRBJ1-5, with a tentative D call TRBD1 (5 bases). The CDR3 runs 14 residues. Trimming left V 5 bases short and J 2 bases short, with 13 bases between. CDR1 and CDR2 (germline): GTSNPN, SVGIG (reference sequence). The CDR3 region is CAWETGEGNQPQHF. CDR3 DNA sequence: TGTGCCTGGGAAACAGGAGAGGGCAATCAGCCCCAGCATTTT.

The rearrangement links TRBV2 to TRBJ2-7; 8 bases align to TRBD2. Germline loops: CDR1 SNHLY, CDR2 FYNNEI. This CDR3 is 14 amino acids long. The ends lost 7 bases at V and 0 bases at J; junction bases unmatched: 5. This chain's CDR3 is CASKERESSYEQYF. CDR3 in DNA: TGTGCCAGCAAGGAGCGGGAGAGCTCCTACGAGCAGTACTTC. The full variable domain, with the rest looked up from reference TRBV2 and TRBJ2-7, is EPEVTQTPSHQVTQMGQEVILRCVPISNHLYFYWYRQILGQKVEFLVSFYNNEISEKSEIFDDQFSVERPDGSNFTLKIRSTKLEDSAMYFCASKERESSYEQYFGPGTRLTVT.

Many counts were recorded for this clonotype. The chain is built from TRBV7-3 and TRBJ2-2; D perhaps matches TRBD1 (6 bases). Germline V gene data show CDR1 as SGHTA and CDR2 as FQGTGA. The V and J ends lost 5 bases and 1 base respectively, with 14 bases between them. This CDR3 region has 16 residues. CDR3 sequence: CASSATGLENTGELFF. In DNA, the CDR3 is TGTGCCAGCAGCGCGACAGGCCTCGAGAACACCGGGGAGCTGTTTTTT.

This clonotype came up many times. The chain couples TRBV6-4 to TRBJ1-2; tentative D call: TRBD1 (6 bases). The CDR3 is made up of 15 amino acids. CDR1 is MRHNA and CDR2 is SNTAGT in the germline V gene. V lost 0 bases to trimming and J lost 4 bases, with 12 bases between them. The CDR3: CASSDSWGAVYGYTF. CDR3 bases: TGTGCCAGCAGTGACTCGTGGGGGGCGGTCTATGGCTACACCTTC.

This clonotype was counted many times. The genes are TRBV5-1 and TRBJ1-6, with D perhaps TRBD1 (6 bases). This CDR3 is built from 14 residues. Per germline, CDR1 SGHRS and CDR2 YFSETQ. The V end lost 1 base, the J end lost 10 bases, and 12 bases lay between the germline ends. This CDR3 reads CASSLWGADSPLHF. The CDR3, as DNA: TGCGCCAGCAGCTTGTGGGGGGCTGACTCACCCCTCCACTTT.

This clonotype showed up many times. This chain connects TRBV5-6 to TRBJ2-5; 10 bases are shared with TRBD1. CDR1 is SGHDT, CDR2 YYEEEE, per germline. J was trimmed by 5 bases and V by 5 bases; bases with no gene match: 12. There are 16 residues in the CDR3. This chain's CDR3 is CASSGTGEEGGETQYF. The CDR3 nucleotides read TGTGCCAGCAGTGGGACAGGGGAAGAAGGTGGGGAGACCCAGTACTTC.

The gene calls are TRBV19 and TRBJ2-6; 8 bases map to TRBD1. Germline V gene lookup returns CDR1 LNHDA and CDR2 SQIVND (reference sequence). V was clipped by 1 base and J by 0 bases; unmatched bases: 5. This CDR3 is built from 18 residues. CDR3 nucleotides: TGTGCCAGTAGTATAGTGGGACAGGTATTCTCTGGGGCCAACGTCCTGACTTTC. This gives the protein CASSIVGQVFSGANVLTF.

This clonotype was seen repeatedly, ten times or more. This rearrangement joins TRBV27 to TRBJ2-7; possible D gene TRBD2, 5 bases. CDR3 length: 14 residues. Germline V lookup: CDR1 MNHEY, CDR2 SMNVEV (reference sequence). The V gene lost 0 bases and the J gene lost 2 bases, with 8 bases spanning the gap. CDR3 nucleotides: TGTGCCAGCAGTTTATCCGGGGTAACCTACGAGCAGTACTTC. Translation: CASSLSGVTYEQYF.

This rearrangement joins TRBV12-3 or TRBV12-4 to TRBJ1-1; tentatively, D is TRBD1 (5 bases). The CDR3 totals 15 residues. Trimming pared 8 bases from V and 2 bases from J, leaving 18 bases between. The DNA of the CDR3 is TGTGCCAGCTCTACGGGGAGGGGAATCAACACTGAAGCTTTCTTT. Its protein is CASSTGRGINTEAFF.

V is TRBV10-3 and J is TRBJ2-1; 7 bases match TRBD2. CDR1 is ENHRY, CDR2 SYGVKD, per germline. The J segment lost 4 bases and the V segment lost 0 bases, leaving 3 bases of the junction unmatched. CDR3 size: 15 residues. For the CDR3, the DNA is TGTGCCATCAGTGAGTCCCAGCGGGGTTACAATGAGCAGTTCTTC. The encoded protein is CAISESQRGYNEQFF.

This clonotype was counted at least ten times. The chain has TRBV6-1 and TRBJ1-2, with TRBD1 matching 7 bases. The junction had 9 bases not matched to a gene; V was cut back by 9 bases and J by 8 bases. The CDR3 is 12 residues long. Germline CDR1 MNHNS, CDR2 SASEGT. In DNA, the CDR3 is TGTGCCAGTGCAGACAGGGTTGACGGCTACACCTTC. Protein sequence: CASADRVDGYTF.

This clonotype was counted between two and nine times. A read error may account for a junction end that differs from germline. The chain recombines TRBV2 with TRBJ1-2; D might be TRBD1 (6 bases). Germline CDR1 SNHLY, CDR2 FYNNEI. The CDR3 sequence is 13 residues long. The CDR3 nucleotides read TGTCCCAGCAGTGTGGACAGAAACTATGGCTACACCTTC. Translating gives CPSSVDRNYGYTF.